This T cell receptor (beta chain) was sequenced for a study of vaccination and CD4 T cells after COVID-19. Study-wide context: Every culture used as a control got a CEFX pool, an HIV-1 Nef pool, or no peptide.

There are a few counts of this clonotype. What it binds is not known. An end of the junction does not agree with germline; a read error may underlie this. Cultured CD4+ T-cell DNA underwent Oncomine TCR Beta short-read sequencing. TCRdb re-called the PCR reads with MiXCR, one entry per CDR3 protein. The sample includes about 16,000 distinct CDR3 sequences, roughly 56% of them seen just once. Treatment meaning: roughly nine-day PBMC culture with coronavirus spike peptide pools or control peptides (ViraFEST assay). This CDR3 is built from 9 residues. CDR1 and CDR2 from the germline V gene are KGHDR and SFDVKD.

J is TRBJ1-1 and V is TRBV24-1, with D maybe TRBD1 (5 bases). Sample: CD4+ T cells from blood, cultured in vitro. This receptor was taken from a human donor who had recovered from COVID-19. The CDR3 loop reads CAPPEGLLF. CDR3 bases: TGTGCCCCCCCCGAGGGGCTACTCTTT.